This T cell receptor beta chain was captured in a study of identical twins. General study findings and limits: Findings came from cross-sectional statistics, without long-term follow-up of donors. Out-of-frame beta sequences exhibited a weaker degree of excess twin sharing.

Template switching supplied a universal primer site; unique molecular identifiers were carried on the cDNA. MiXCR, applied by TCRdb to the 5' RACE reads, yields one record per CDR3 protein. The sample lists about 1.7 million distinct CDR3 sequences, about 32% seen once, with less than 0.35% in the top ten. Details on this clonotype: Its cognate antigen is unknown. Compared with germline, one end of the junction differs, possibly owing to a read error.

CDR1 and CDR2 from the germline V gene are SGHTA and FQGNSA. The CDR3 length is 15 residues. Material for sequencing was cord blood. The clonotype originates from a newborn girl in good health. The chain joins TRBV7-2 to TRBJ2-3; no reliable D call. In nucleotides, the CDR3 is TGTGCCAGCACCGTACGGCCACTATTCACAAATACGCAGTATTTT. Amino acid sequence: CASTVRPLFTNTQYF.